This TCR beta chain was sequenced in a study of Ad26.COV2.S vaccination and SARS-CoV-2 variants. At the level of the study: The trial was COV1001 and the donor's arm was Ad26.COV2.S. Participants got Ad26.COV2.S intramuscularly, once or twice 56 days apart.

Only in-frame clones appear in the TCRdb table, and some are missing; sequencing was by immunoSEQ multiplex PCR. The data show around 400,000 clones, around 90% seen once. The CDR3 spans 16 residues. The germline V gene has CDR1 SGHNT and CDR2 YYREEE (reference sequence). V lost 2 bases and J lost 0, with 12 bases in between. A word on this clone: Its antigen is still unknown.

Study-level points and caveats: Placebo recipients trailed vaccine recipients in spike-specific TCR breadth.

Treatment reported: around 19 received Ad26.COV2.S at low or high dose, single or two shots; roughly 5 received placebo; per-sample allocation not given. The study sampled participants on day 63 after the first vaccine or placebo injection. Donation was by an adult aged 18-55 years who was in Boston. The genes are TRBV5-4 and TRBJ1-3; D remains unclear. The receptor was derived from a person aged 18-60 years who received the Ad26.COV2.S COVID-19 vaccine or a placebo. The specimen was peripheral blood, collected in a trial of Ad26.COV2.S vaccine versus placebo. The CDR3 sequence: CASSFAGPLSGNTIYF. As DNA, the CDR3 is TGTGCCAGCAGCTTTGCGGGTCCCCTCTCTGGAAACACCATATATTTT.